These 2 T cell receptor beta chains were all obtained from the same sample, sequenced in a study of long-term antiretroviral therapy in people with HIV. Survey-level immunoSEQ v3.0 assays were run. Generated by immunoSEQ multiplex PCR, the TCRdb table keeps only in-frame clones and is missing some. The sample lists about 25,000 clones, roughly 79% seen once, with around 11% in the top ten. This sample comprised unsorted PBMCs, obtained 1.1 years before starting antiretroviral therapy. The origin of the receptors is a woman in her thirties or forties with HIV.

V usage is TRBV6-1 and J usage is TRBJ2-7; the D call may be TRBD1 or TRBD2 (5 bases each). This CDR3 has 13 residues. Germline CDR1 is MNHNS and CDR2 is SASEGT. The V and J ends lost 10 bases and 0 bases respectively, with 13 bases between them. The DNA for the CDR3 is TGTGCCACCGAGTCAGGGAGCTCCTACGAGCAGTACTTC. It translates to CATESGSSYEQYF.

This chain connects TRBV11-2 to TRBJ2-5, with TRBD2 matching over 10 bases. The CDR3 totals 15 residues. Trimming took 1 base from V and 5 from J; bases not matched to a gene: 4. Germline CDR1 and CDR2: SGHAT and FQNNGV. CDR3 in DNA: TGTGCCAGCAGCTTAGGACCGACTAGCGGGGAGACCCAGTACTTC. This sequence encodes CASSLGPTSGETQYF. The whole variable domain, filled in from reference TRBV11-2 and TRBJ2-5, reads EAGVAQSPRYKIIEKRQSVAFWCNPISGHATLYWYQQILGQGPKLLIQFQNNGVVDDSQLPKDRFSAERLKGVDSTLKIQPAKLEDSAVYLCASSLGPTSGETQYFGPGTRLLVL.